This TCR beta chain was recorded in a study of blood T cell repertoires in COVID-19. As for the study in general: Specimens from acute and convalescent COVID-19 originated in the United States, Italy and Spain. Sources were T cells, B-cell-depleted T cells, or PBMCs; the material itself was cDNA or gDNA.

In the authors' workflow: Amplification of reference gene primers provided the estimated nucleated cell counts. Data came from immunoSEQ multiplex PCR; TCRdb stores just in-frame clones and leaves some out. V and J calls and clone size follow that table, whereas D and trimming were derived from the DNA. The sample lists around 260,000 clones; around 85% were seen once. During active infection, Seattle patients enrolled and were then monitored through disease. This receptor was taken from a human donor with COVID-19, enrolled during active disease. The donor label of this sample is uncertain. Sequenced: peripheral blood.

In nucleotides, the CDR3 is TGTGCCAGCAGCCCAACTCCCGGGGGCTACACCTTC. This gives the protein CASSPTPGGYTF. The V call is TRBV12-3 or TRBV12-4, the J call TRBJ1-2; no clear D. V was pared by 6 bases and J by 8 bases, with 13 bases between. CDR3 length: 12 residues.